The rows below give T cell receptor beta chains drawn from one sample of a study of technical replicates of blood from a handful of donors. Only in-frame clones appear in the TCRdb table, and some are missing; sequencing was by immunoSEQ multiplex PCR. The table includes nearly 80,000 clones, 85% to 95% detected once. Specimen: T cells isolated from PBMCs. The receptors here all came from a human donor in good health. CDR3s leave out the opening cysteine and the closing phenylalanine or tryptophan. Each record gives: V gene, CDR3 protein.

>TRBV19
ASISTEAF
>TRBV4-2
ASSQFLRGQIDYEQY
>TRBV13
ASSSGPGRTVYNEQF
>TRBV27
ASSSEGQIYEQY
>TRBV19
ASSFGSGANVLT
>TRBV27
ASSRLVPGIGNTIY
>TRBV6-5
ASSPTGGGQPQH
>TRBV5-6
ASLRGGSGNTIY
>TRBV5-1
ASSMVVNTEAF
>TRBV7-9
ASSLSIGLAPETQY
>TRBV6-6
ASGTGSNTEAF
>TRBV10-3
AISEDAGYTEAF
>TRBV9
ASSVVREGPVNNEQF
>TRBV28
ASRLTGGFQPQH
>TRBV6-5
ASSPGGENTEAF
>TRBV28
ASSSTANQPQH
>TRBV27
ASSLFLGDEQF
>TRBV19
ASSPTSGNGNEQF
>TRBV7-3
ASSFQRNTDTQY
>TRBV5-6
ASSLEAARTEAF
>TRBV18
ASSPLGEAQY
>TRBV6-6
ASSYRRQDSNQPQH
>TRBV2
ASNTAGNTIY
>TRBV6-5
ASSYLLAGGPGELF
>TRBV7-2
ASSWDREVETQY